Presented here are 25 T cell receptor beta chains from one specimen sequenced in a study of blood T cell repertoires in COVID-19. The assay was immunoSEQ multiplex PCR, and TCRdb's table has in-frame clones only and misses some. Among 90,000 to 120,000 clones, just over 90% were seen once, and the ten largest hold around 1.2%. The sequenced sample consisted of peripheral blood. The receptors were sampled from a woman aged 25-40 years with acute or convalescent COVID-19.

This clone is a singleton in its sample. The CDR3 spells CASSYVGTGNSPLHF. CDR3 DNA sequence: TGTGCCAGCAGTTACGTTGGGACAGGGAATTCACCCCTCCACTTT. J is TRBJ1-6 and V is TRBV6-2 or TRBV6-3; 9 bases agree with TRBD1. Germline V gives CDR1 MNHEY, CDR2 SVGEGT. The CDR3 runs 15 residues. The J segment lost 7 bases and the V segment lost 2 bases, leaving 3 bases of the junction unmatched.

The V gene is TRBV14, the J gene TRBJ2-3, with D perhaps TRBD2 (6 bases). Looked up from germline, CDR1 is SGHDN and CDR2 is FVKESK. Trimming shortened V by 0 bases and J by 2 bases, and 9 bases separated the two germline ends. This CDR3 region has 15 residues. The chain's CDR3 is CASSQERRATDTQYF. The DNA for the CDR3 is TGTGCCAGCAGCCAAGAGAGGAGGGCCACAGATACGCAGTATTTT. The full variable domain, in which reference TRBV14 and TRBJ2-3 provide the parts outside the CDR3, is EAGVTQFPSHSVIEKGQTVTLRCDPISGHDNLYWYRRVMGKEIKFLLHFVKESKQDESGMPNNRFLAERTGGTYSTLKVQPAELEDSGVYFCASSQERRATDTQYFGPGTRLTVL.

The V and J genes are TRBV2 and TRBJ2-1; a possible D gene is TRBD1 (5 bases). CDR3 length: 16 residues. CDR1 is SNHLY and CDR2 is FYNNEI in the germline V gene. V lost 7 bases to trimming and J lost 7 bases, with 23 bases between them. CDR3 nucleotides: TGTGCCAGCAAGGAGCCCCTAGGTCGGCGACAGAATGAGCAGTTCTTC. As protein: CASKEPLGRRQNEQFF. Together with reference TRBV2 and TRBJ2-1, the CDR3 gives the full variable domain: EPEVTQTPSHQVTQMGQEVILRCVPISNHLYFYWYRQILGQKVEFLVSFYNNEISEKSEIFDDQFSVERPDGSNFTLKIRSTKLEDSAMYFCASKEPLGRRQNEQFFGPGTRLTVL.

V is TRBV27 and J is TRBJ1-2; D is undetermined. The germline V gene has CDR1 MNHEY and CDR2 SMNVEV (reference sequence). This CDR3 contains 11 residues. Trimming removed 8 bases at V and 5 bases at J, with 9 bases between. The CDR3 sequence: CASGPSYGYTF. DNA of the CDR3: TGTGCCAGCGGCCCCTCGTATGGCTACACCTTC.

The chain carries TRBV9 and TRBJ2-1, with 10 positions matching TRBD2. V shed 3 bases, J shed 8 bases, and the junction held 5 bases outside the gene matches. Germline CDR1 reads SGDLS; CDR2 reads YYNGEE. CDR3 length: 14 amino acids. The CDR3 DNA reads TGTGCCAGCAGCGCCGGGCTAGCGGGGGATGAGCAGTTCTTC. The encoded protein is CASSAGLAGDEQFF. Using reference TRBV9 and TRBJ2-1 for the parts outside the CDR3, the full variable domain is DSGVTQTPKHLITATGQRVTLRCSPRSGDLSVYWYQQSLDQGLQFLIQYYNGEERAKGNILERFSAQQFPDLHSELNLSSLELGDSALYFCASSAGLAGDEQFFGPGTRLTVL.

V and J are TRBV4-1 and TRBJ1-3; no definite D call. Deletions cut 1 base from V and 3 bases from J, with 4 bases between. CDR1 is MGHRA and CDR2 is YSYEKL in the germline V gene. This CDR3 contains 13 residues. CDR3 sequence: CASSQVGGNTIYF. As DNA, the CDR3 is TGCGCCAGCAGCCAAGTCGGTGGAAACACCATATATTTT.

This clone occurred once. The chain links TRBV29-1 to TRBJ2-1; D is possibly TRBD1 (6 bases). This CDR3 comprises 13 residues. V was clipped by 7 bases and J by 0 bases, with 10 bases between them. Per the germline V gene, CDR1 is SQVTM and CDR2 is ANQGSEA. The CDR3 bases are TGCAGCGGGAACAGGGCCTCCTACAATGAGCAGTTCTTC. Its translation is CSGNRASYNEQFF.

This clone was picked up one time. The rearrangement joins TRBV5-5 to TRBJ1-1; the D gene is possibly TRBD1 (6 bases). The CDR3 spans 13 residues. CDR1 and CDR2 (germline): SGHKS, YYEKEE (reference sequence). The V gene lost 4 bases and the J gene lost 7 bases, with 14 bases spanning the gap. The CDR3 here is CASSLGTSGEAFF. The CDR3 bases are TGTGCCAGCAGCCTAGGGACAAGTGGTGAAGCTTTCTTT.

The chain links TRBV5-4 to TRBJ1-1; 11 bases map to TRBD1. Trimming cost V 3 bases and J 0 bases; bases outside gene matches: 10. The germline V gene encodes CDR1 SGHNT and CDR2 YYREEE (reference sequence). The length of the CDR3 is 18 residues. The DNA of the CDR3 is TGTGCCAGCAGCTCCGGACAGGGGGCTACGGGGATGAACACTGAAGCTTTCTTT. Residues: CASSSGQGATGMNTEAFF.

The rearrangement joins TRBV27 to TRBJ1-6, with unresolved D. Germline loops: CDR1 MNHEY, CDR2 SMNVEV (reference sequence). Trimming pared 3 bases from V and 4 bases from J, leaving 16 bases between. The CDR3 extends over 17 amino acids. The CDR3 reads CASSFRSAVPYNSPLHF. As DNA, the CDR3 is TGTGCCAGCAGTTTTCGAAGTGCAGTCCCATATAATTCACCCCTCCACTTT.

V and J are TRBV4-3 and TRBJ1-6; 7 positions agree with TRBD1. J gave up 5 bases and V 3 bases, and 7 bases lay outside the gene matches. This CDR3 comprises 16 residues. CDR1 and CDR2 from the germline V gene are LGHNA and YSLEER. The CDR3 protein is CASSHSRQGNNSPLHF. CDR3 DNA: TGCGCCAGCAGCCACTCAAGACAGGGAAATAATTCACCCCTCCACTTT.

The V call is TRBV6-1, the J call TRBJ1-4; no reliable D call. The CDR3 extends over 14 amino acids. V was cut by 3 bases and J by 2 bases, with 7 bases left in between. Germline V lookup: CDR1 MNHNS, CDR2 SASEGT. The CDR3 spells CASSELITNEKLFF. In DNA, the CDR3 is TGTGCCAGCAGTGAGCTAATTACTAATGAAAAACTGTTTTTT.

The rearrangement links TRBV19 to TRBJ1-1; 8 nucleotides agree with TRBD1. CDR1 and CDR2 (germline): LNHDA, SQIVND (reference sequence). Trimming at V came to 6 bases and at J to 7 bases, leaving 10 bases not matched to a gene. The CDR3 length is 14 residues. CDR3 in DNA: TGTGCCAGTAGCCTAGGACAGGGCGTGAGTGAAGCTTTCTTT. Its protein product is CASSLGQGVSEAFF.

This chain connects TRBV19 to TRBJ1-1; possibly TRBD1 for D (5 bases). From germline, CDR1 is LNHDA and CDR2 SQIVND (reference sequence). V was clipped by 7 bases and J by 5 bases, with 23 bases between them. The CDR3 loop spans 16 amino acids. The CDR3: CASKDYGGQGGTEAFF. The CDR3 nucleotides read TGTGCCAGTAAGGACTACGGGGGTCAGGGCGGAACTGAAGCTTTCTTT.

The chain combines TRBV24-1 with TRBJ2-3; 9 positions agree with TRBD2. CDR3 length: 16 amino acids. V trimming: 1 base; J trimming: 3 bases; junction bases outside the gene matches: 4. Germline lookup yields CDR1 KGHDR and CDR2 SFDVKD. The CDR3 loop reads CATSDFSGRGTDTQYF. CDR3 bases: TGTGCCACCAGTGATTTTAGCGGGAGAGGTACAGATACGCAGTATTTT.

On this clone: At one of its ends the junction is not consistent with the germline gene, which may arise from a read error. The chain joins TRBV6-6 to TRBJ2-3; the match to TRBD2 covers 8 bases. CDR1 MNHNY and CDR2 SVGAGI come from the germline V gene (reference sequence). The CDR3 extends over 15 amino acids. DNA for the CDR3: TGTGCCAGCAGTTCGACTAGGACTAGCAAAGATACGCAGTATTTT. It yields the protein CASSSTRTSKDTQYF.

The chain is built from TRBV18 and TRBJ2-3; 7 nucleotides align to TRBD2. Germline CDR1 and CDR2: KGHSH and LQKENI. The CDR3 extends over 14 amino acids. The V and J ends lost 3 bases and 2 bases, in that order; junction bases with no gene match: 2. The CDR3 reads CASSPGLVTDTQYF. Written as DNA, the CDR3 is TGTGCCAGCTCACCCGGACTAGTCACAGATACGCAGTATTTT.

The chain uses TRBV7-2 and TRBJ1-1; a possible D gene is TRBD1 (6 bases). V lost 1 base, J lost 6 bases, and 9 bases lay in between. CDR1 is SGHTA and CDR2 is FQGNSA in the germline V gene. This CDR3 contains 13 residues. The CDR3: CASSLDRAAEAFF. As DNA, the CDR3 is TGTGCCAGCAGCTTAGACAGGGCGGCTGAAGCTTTCTTT.

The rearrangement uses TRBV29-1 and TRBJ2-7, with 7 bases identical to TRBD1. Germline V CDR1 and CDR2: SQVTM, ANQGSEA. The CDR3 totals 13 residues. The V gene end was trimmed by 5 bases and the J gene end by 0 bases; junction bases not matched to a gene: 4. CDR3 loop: CSVLTGSSYEQYF. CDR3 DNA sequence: TGCAGCGTTTTGACAGGGTCCTCCTACGAGCAGTACTTC.

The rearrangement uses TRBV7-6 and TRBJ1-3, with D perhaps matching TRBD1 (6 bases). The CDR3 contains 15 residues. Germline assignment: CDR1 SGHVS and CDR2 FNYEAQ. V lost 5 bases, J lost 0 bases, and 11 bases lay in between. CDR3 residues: CASSQTGDSGNTIYF. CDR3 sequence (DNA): TGTGCCAGCAGCCAGACAGGTGACTCTGGAAACACCATATATTTT.

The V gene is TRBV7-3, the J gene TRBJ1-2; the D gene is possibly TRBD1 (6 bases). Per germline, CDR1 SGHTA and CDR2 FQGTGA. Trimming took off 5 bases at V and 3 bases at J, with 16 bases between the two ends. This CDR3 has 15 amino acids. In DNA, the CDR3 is TGTGCCAGCAGCCACCGGGGCGGGGGCGACTATGGCTACACCTTC. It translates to CASSHRGGGDYGYTF.

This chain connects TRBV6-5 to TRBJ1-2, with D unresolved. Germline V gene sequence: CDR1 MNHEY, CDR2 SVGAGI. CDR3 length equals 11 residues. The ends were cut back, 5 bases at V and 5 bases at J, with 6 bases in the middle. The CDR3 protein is CASSNRYGYTF. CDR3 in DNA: TGTGCCAGCAGTAACAGATATGGCTACACCTTC.

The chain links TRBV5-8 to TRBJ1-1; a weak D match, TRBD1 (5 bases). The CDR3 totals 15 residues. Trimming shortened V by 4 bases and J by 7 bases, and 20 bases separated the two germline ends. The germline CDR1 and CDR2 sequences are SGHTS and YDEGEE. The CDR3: CASSAHSGGRFEAFF. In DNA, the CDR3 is TGTGCCAGCAGCGCCCATTCGGGGGGGAGGTTTGAAGCTTTCTTT.

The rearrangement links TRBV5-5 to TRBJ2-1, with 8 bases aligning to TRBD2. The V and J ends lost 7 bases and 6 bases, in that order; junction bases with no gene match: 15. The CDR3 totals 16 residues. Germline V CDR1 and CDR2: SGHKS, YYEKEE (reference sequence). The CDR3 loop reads CASCSVTGGPLNEQFF. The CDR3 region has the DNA TGTGCCAGCTGTTCCGTTACGGGGGGGCCGCTCAATGAGCAGTTCTTC.

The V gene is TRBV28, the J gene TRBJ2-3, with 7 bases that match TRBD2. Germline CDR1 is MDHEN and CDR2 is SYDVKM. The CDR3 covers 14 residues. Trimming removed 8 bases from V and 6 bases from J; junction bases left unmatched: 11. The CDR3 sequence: CASVSAGVTDTQYF. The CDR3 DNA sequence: TGTGCCAGCGTCTCGGCGGGAGTTACTGATACGCAGTATTTT.